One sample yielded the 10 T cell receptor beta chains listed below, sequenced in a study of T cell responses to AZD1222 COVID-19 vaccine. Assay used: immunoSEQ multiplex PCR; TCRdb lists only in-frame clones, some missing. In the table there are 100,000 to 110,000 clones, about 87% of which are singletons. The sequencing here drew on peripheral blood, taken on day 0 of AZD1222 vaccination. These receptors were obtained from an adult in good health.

This chain's CDR3 is CATSDLGLGERDTQYF. In nucleotides, the CDR3 is TGTGCCACCAGTGATTTGGGGCTTGGCGAGAGGGATACGCAGTATTTT. The V call is TRBV24-1, the J call TRBJ2-3; no definite D call. V gave up 0 bases and J gave up 6 bases, with 15 bases separating them. CDR1 is KGHDR and CDR2 is SFDVKD in the germline V gene. The CDR3 runs 16 residues.

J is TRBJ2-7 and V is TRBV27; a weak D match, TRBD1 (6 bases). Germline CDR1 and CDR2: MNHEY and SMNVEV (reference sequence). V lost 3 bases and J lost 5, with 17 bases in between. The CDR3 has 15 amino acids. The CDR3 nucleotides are TGTGCCAGCAGTTTGTATAAACAGGGTGGCAACGAGCAGTACTTC. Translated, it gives CASSLYKQGGNEQYF.

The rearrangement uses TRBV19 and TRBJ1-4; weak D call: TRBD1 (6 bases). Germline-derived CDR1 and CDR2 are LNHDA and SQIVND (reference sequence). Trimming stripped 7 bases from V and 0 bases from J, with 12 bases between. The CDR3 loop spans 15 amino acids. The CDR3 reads CASIGQGTTNEKLFF. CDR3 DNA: TGTGCCAGTATTGGGCAGGGGACAACTAATGAAAAACTGTTTTTT. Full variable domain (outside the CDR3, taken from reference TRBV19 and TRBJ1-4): DGGITQSPKYLFRKEGQNVTLSCEQNLNHDAMYWYRQDPGQGLRLIYYSQIVNDFQKGDIAEGYSVSREKKESFPLTVTSAQKNPTAFYLCASIGQGTTNEKLFFGSGTQLSVL.

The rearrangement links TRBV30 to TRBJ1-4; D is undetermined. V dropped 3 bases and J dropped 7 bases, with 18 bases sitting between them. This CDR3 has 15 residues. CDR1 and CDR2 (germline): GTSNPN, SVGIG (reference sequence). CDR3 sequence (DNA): TGTGCCTGGAGGACAATGAGGGCCGGAGGTGAAAAACTGTTTTTT. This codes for CAWRTMRAGGEKLFF.

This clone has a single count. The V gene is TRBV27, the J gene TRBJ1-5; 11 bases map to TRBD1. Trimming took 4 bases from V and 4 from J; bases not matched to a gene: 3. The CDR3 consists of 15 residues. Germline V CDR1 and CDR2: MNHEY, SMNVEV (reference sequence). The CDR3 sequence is CASSWGTGGNQPQHF. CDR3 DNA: TGTGCCAGCAGTTGGGGGACAGGGGGTAATCAGCCCCAGCATTTT.

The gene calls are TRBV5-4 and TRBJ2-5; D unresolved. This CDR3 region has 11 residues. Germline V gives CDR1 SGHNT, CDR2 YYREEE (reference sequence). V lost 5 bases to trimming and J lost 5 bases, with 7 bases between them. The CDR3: CASRGQETQYF. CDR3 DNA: TGTGCCAGCAGAGGGCAGGAGACCCAGTACTTC.

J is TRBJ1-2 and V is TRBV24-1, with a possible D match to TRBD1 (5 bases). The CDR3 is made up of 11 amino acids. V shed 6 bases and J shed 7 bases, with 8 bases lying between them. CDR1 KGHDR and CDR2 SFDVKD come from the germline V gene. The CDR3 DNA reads TGTGCCACCAGTTCGGGGCTTGGCTACACCTTC. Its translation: CATSSGLGYTF.

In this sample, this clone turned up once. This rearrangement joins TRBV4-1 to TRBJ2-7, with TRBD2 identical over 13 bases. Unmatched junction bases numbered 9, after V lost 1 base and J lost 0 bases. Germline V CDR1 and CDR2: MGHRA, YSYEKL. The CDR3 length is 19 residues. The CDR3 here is CASSQGTSGSYPSSYEQYF. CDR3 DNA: TGCGCCAGCAGCCAAGGGACTAGCGGGAGTTACCCGAGCTCCTACGAGCAGTACTTC.

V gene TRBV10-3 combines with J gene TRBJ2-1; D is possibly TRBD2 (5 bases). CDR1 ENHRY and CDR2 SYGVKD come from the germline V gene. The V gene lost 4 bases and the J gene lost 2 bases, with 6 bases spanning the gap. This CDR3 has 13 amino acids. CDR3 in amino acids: CAISGRTYNEQFF. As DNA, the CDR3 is TGTGCCATCAGTGGGAGGACCTACAATGAGCAGTTCTTC.

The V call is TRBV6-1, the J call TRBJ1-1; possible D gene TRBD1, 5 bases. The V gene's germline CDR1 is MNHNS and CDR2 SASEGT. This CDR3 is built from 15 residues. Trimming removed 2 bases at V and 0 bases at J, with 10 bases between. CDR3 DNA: TGTGCCAGCAGTGAATGGACACCCATGAACACTGAAGCTTTCTTT. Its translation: CASSEWTPMNTEAFF.